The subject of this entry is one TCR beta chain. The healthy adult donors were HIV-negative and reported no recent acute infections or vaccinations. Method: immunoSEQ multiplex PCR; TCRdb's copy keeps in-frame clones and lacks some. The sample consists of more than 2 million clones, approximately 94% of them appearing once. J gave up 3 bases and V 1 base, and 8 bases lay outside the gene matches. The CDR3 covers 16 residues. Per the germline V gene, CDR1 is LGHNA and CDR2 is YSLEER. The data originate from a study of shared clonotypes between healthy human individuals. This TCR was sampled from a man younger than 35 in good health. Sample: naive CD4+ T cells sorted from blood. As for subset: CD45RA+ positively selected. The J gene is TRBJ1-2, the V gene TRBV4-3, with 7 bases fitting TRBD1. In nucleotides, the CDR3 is TGCGCCAGCAGCCAAGCTTTCGGGACAGCACACTATGGCTACACCTTC. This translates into CASSQAFGTAHYGYTF.